Listed below are T cell receptor beta chains from one sample, sequenced in a study of blood T cell repertoires in COVID-19. The method was immunoSEQ multiplex PCR; TCRdb's version includes in-frame clones alone and lacks a portion of them. The profile shows about 14,000 clones, roughly four fifths of them singletons. The sample was peripheral blood. All receptors come from a woman aged 55 to 70 with acute or convalescent COVID-19. The CDR3 runs from the conserved cysteine through the conserved F or W. A D gene is named only where the DNA matches it firmly. Size is omitted from some rows. Given values are once, few, many or a class for expanded clones.

>TRBV12-3/TRBV12-4|TRBJ1-2|-|TRBD1
TGTGCCAGCAGATATACAGGGGCCGGTGGCTACACCTTC
CASRYTGAGGYTF
>TRBV7-8|TRBJ2-2|-|TRBD1
TGTGCCAGCAGCCTACGGGACAGCCGTTTTGGGTCTAGGTATACTACGAACACCGGGGAGCTGTTTTTT
CASSLRDSRFGSRYTTNTGELFF
>TRBV5-1|TRBJ2-1|-|-
TGCGCCAGCAGCTTGGTGGCGGCCGGATACAATGAGCAGTTCTTC
CASSLVAAGYNEQFF
>TRBV6-5|TRBJ1-5|-|TRBD1
TGTGCCAGCGGAGCCCGGGACAGGGTTGATCAGCCCCAGCATTTT
CASGARDRVDQPQHF
>TRBV5-1|TRBJ1-6|-|-
TGCGCCAGCAGCTTGGACAGCTATAATTCACCCCTCCACTTT
CASSLDSYNSPLHF
>TRBV2|TRBJ1-2|-|-
TGTGCCAGCAGTGAGAGGGAATACAGCTATGGCTACACCTTC
CASSEREYSYGYTF
>TRBV4-3|TRBJ2-2|-|TRBD2
TGCGCCAGCAGCCCCACAGGAGCTAGCGGGACCGGGGAGCTGTTTTTT
CASSPTGASGTGELFF
>TRBV29-1|TRBJ2-6|-|-
TGCAGCGTTGACCCCAGTGCTGGGGCCAACGTCCTGACTTTC
CSVDPSAGANVLTF
>TRBV12-3/TRBV12-4|TRBJ1-4|few|-
TGTGCCAGCAACCGAGGGACATATGAAAAACTGTTTTTT
CASNRGTYEKLFF
>TRBV11-2|TRBJ2-7|-|-
TGTGCCAGCAGCTTAGCCTGGGCAGAAAAACCCTACGAGCAGTACTTC
CASSLAWAEKPYEQYF
>TRBV6-4|TRBJ2-3|few|TRBD2
TGTGCCAGCAGTACTAGCGGCCTCACAGATACGCAGTATTTT
CASSTSGLTDTQYF
>TRBV10-3|TRBJ2-2|-|TRBD2
TGTGCCATCAGTGAGTCGCGGGGGGCCGGGGAGCTGTTTTTT
CAISESRGAGELFF
>TRBV4-2|TRBJ1-5|-|-
TGTGCCAGCAGCCCTCAGGGTACAGGGAGCCAGCCCCAGCATTTT
CASSPQGTGSQPQHF
>TRBV19|TRBJ1-6|-|-
TGTGCCAGTAGTCGTGGGCAGGGCGATTCACCCCTCCACTTT
CASSRGQGDSPLHF
>TRBV6-5|TRBJ2-5|-|-
TGTGCCAGCAGTTACTCAAGGGGTCTTCGGGAAGAGACCCAGTACTTC
CASSYSRGLREETQYF
>TRBV2|TRBJ1-1|-|-
TGTGCCAGCAGTGTAAGGGGCAACCCGGACACTGAAGCTTTCTTT
CASSVRGNPDTEAFF
>TRBV7-9|TRBJ1-2|-|TRBD1
TGTGCCAGCAGCTTCGACAGGGGTGGCTACACCTTC
CASSFDRGGYTF
>TRBV5-6|TRBJ2-7|once|TRBD2
TGTGCCAGCAGCCTCGGGACTAGCGGAACCGAGCAGTACTTC
CASSLGTSGTEQYF
>TRBV2|TRBJ2-2|-|-
TGTGCCAGCAGTGTCTTACAGCTGAACACCGGGGAGCTGTTTTTT
CASSVLQLNTGELFF
>TRBV9|TRBJ2-1|few|-
TGTGCCAGCAGCGTAGATAGGGGTCTCTCCTACAATGAGCAGTTCTTC
CASSVDRGLSYNEQFF
>TRBV6-4|TRBJ2-7|-|TRBD1
TGTGCCAGCAGTGAGGGAGGGACAGGGAGATCCTACGAGCAGTACTTC
CASSEGGTGRSYEQYF
>TRBV6-5|TRBJ1-5|-|-
TGTGCCAGCATCCCCCAGGGAGGGAATCAGCCCCAGCATTTT
CASIPQGGNQPQHF
>TRBV4-2|TRBJ1-2|-|-
TGTGCCAGCAGCCAAGCGGGGGGTGTATGGAGGGACGGTGGCTACACCTTC
CASSQAGGVWRDGGYTF
>TRBV7-2|TRBJ2-1|few|TRBD1
TGTGCCAGCAGCCTTGGACAGGGGTGGTACAATGAGCAGTTCTTC
CASSLGQGWYNEQFF
>TRBV11-3|TRBJ1-6|-|-
TGTGCCAGCAGCTTAGATCTGAAGGCGGGAGGGAAGGATTCACCCCTCCACTTT
CASSLDLKAGGKDSPLHF
>TRBV7-2|TRBJ2-1|-|-
TGTGCCAGCAGCTACAGGGCGTACAATGAGCAGTTCTTC
CASSYRAYNEQFF
>TRBV3-1/TRBV3-2|TRBJ2-7|-|TRBD1
TGTGCCAGCAGCCAAGCGAGCACAGGGGGTTACGAGCAGTACTTC
CASSQASTGGYEQYF
>TRBV2|TRBJ1-1|-|-
TGTGCCAGCAGCAACAGTTTGAACACTGAAGCTTTCTTT
CASSNSLNTEAFF
>TRBV9|TRBJ2-3|-|-
TGTGCCAGCAGCGTAGACACAGGGGGGGCGGCAGATACGCAGTATTTT
CASSVDTGGAADTQYF
>TRBV2|TRBJ2-1|-|TRBD2
TGTGCCAGCCAGGGACTAGCGGGGGGGCCCTACAATGAGCAGTTCTTC
CASQGLAGGPYNEQFF
>TRBV2|TRBJ2-1|medium-sized|-
TGTGCCCGAGAGAATCCCACCTACAATGAGCAGTTCTTC
CARENPTYNEQFF
>TRBV6-1|TRBJ1-5|-|-
TGTGCCAGCAGTGACGGGGGATATAGCAATCAGCCCCAGCATTTT
CASSDGGYSNQPQHF
>TRBV13|TRBJ1-2|once|-
TGTGCCAGCAGCGCCTCGACAGGAGAAAACTATGGCTACACCTTC
CASSASTGENYGYTF
>TRBV4-3|TRBJ1-2|-|TRBD1
TGCGCCAGCAGCCAAGAAGCAGGGGGCGGCTATGGCTACACCTTC
CASSQEAGGGYGYTF
>TRBV7-2|TRBJ2-1|-|-
TGTGCCAGCAGCTTAGCGGCGGGAGTCAGGGGAGAGCAGTTCTTC
CASSLAAGVRGEQFF
>TRBV28|TRBJ1-5|-|TRBD1
TGTGCCAGCAGCTCGGGGGACAGGGGTTTTCGCAATCAGCCCCAGCATTTT
CASSSGDRGFRNQPQHF
>TRBV10-3|TRBJ2-7|-|-
TGTGCCATCAGCGTCGGGATCACCTACGAGCAGTACTTC
CAISVGITYEQYF
>TRBV24-1|TRBJ1-2|once|-
TGTGCCACCAGTGATCGGATTGAAGCGCGTGGCTACACCTTC
CATSDRIEARGYTF
>TRBV7-3|TRBJ1-1|-|-
TGTGCCAGCAGGACAGGAGCGGGGGGCACTGAAGCTTTCTTT
CASRTGAGGTEAFF
>TRBV19|TRBJ1-6|-|-
TGTGCCAGTAGTGGACCGGGAGATAATTCACCCCTCCACTTT
CASSGPGDNSPLHF
>TRBV4-2|TRBJ2-5|-|-
TGTGCCAGCAGCCAAGTAGTTTCGGGAGAGACCCAGTACTTC
CASSQVVSGETQYF
>TRBV29-1|TRBJ2-1|once|-
TGCAGCGTTTTCACCCCCGGGACAAGTAGGAATGAGCAGTTCTTC
CSVFTPGTSRNEQFF
>TRBV7-2|TRBJ1-6|-|-
TGTGCCAGCAGCTTGCAACAGTATAATTCACCCCTCCACTTT
CASSLQQYNSPLHF
>TRBV30|TRBJ2-7|-|TRBD1
TGTGCCTGGAGTCCTATTGGACAGGGTGGCGAGCAGTACTTC
CAWSPIGQGGEQYF
>TRBV6-5|TRBJ2-2|-|TRBD1
TGTGCCAGCAGACGAGGGACAGCGAACACCGGGGAGCTGTTTTTT
CASRRGTANTGELFF
>TRBV3-1/TRBV3-2|TRBJ1-2|-|TRBD1
TGTGTCAGCTGGGGCCCCACGACAGGGTACGCCTATGGCTACACCTTC
CVSWGPTTGYAYGYTF
>TRBV5-6|TRBJ2-1|-|-
TGTGCCAGCTTCCCCCTGGGGAGCTCCTACAATGAGCAGTTCTTC
CASFPLGSSYNEQFF
>TRBV6-5|TRBJ1-1|-|TRBD1
TGTGCCGTACGGACAGGCTTTGGGGGCACTGAAGCTTTCTTT
CAVRTGFGGTEAFF
>TRBV7-9|TRBJ1-6|-|-
TGTGCCAGCAGCTTAGGGGGGGCCCTCCACTTT
CASSLGGALHF
>TRBV15|TRBJ2-1|-|TRBD2
TGTGCCACCAGCAGAGACCTAGGCAGCGGGGATGAGCAGTTCTTC
CATSRDLGSGDEQFF
>TRBV9|TRBJ2-5|-|-
TGTGCCAGCAGCGTAGCTGCGTGGGCCCAAGAGACCCAGTACTTC
CASSVAAWAQETQYF
>TRBV30|TRBJ2-3|-|-
TGTGCCTGGAACGCCAGGGCAGATACGCAGTATTTT
CAWNARADTQYF
>TRBV10-3|TRBJ2-3|-|TRBD2
TGTGCCATCAGTGACCGAGCGGGGACGGCAGATACGCAGTATTTT
CAISDRAGTADTQYF
>TRBV15|TRBJ2-7|-|TRBD1
TGTGCCACCAGCACTCTGATTCCGGGACAGATCCCTGGCGAGCAGTACTTC
CATSTLIPGQIPGEQYF